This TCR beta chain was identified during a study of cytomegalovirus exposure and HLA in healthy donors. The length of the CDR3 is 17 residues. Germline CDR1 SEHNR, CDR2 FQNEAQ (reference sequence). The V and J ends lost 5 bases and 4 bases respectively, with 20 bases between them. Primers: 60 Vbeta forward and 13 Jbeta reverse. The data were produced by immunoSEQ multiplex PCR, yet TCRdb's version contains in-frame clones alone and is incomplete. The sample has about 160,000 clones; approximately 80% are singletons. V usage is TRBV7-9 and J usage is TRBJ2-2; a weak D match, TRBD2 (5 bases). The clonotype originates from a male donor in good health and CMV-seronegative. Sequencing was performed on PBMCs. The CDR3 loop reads CASSPRGAGVATGELFF. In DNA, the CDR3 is TGTGCCAGCAGCCCCCGGGGAGCTGGCGTCGCCACCGGGGAGCTGTTTTTT. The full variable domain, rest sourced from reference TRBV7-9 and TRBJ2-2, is DTGVSQNPRHKITKRGQNVTFRCDPISEHNRLYWYRQTLGQGPEFLTYFQNEAQLEKSRLLSDRFSAERPKGSFSTLEIQRTEQGDSAMYLCASSPRGAGVATGELFFGEGSRLTVL.